This T cell receptor beta chain emerged from a study of T cell repertoires in cytomegalovirus infection. This CDR3 has 17 residues. Trimming removed 3 bases from V and 1 base from J; junction bases left unmatched: 2. Germline V gives CDR1 LNHNV, CDR2 YYDKDF (reference sequence). For this clonotype: Its antigen remains unidentified.

Regarding the study as a whole: Ex vivo responses were dominated by HLA-C-restricted CMV-specific TCR beta clonotypes.

TCRdb re-called the reads through MiXCR, storing one row per CDR3 protein. The sample holds approximately 320,000 distinct CDR3 sequences, 9% to 9.5% seen once. The source material was PBMCs. The V gene is TRBV15, the J gene TRBJ2-5; 16 bases fit TRBD2. The clonotype was recovered from a human donor in good health (CMV status not recorded). Some clones in this sample may be carry-over from other donors' samples. The DNA of the CDR3 is TGTGCCACCAGCAGCGGGACTAGCGGGGGGGGCCAAGAGACCCAGTACTTC. Amino acid sequence: CATSSGTSGGGQETQYF.